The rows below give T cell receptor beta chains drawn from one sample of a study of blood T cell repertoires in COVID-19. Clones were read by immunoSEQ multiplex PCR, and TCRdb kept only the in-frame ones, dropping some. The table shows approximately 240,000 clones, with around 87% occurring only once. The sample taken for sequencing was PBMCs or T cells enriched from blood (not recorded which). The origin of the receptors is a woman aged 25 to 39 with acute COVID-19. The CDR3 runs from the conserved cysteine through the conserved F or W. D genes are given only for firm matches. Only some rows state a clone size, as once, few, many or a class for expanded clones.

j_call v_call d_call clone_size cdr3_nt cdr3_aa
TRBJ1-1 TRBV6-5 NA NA TGTGCCAGCAGTACAGGGTCGGGCACTGAAGCTTTCTTT CASSTGSGTEAFF
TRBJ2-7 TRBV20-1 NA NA TGCAGTGCTAGTCAAGGGGGGGGGTACGAGCAGTACTTC CSASQGGGYEQYF
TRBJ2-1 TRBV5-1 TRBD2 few TGCGCCAGCAGCTTGGTTCTAGCGGGCGACAATGAGCAGTTCTTC CASSLVLAGDNEQFF
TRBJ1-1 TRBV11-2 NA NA TGTGCCAGCAGCTTATTACGGGGGTACACTGAAGCTTTCTTT CASSLLRGYTEAFF
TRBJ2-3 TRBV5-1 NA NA TGCGCCAGCAGCTTGAGTTCTTCGGTTGGGGGCGGCGTAGATACGCAGTATTTT CASSLSSSVGGGVDTQYF
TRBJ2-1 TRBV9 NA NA TGTGCCAGCAGCGTAGCAGGGGGGCCCACGAAGTTCTTC CASSVAGGPTKFF
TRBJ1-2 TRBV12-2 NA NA TGTGCAAGTCGCTTACTCCCCCCCGTGAGGGGGCGCTTGTATGGCTACACCTTC CASRLLPPVRGRLYGYTF
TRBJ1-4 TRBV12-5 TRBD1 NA TGTGCTAGTGGCTCAGGGGGTTCTAATGAAAAACTGTTTTTT CASGSGGSNEKLFF
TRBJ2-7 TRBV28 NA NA TGTGCCAGCAGTTTCAGGGGTGGGAAGTCCTACGAGCAGTACTTC CASSFRGGKSYEQYF
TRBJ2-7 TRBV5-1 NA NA TGCGCCAGCAACCAACAGGGTCCGGCCTACGAGCAGTACTTC CASNQQGPAYEQYF
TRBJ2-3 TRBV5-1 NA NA TGCGCCAGCAGCCCCTCGGGAAGGGCTCCAGATACGCAGTATTTT CASSPSGRAPDTQYF
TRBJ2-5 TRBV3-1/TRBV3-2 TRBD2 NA TGTGCCAGCAGCCAAGAAGGAGGGACTAGCGGGAGAGGTTGGGAGACCCAGTACTTC CASSQEGGTSGRGWETQYF
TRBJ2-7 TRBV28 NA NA TGTGCCAGCAGTTTTCGGACGGGAGTGTCCTACGAGCAGTACTTC CASSFRTGVSYEQYF
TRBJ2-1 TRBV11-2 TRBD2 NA TGTGCCAGCAGCTTTGTCGCAGCGGGGGGGTATGGCAATGAGCAGTTCTTC CASSFVAAGGYGNEQFF
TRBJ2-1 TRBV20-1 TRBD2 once TGCAGTGCTAGTAGCGGGAGCTCCTACAATGAGCAGTTCTTC CSASSGSSYNEQFF
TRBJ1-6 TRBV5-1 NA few TGCGCCAGCAGCTCAAACCGCGGGAATTCACCCCTCCACTTT CASSSNRGNSPLHF
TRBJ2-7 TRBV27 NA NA TGTGCCAGCAGTCTGATATCCAGGGGGGCAAGCTCCTACGAGCAGTACTTC CASSLISRGASSYEQYF
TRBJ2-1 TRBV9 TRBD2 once TGTGCCAGCAGCGCCGGGACTAGCGGTAAAGGGGAGCAGTTCTTC CASSAGTSGKGEQFF
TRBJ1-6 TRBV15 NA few TGTGCCACCAGCAGAGATTTGCGGGGCTCCTATAATTCACCCCTCCACTTT CATSRDLRGSYNSPLHF
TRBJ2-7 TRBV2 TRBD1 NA TGTGCCAGCAGTGGGGACAGCATCTACGAGCAGTACTTC CASSGDSIYEQYF
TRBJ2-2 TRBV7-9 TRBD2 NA TGTGCCAGCAGCCCCCCTAGCGGGACGAACACCGGGGAGCTGTTTTTT CASSPPSGTNTGELFF
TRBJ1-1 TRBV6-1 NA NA TGTGCCAGCAGTGAAGAGTCGGGGGGTAACACTGAAGCTTTCTTT CASSEESGGNTEAFF
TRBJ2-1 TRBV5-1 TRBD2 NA TGCGCCAGCAGCCAGACTAGCGGGTCGGACGAGCAGTTCTTC CASSQTSGSDEQFF
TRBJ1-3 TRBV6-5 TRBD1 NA TGTGCCAGCACCCGGACAGGGACTGGAAACACCATATATTTT CASTRTGTGNTIYF
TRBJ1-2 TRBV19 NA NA TGTGCCAGTAGTCCCTCTCCAGGGTTTGGCTACACCTTC CASSPSPGFGYTF
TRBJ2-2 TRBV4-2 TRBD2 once TGTGCCAGCAGCCGTCGGACTAGCGGGAGCACCGGGGAGCTGTTTTTT CASSRRTSGSTGELFF
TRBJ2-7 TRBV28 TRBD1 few TGTGCCAGCAGTTTAGTAGTTTGGGGACAGGGTTCTTCCTACGAGCAGTACTTC CASSLVVWGQGSSYEQYF
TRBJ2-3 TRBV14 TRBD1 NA TGTGCCAGCAGCGAAACCCAAGGACAGGGAGTTTCAGATACGCAGTATTTT CASSETQGQGVSDTQYF
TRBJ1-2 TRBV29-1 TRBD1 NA TGCAGCGTTGGGACAGGGTTTGGCTACACCTTC CSVGTGFGYTF
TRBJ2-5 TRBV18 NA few TGTGCCAGCTCACCGGAACAGGGTTTTCTCGGGACCCAGTACTTC CASSPEQGFLGTQYF
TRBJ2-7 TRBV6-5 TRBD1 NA TGTGCCAGCAGCCAGGGACAGGGGGGGCTCGAGCAGTACTTC CASSQGQGGLEQYF
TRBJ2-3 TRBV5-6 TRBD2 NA TGTGCCAGCAGCTTTAGCGGGGGGCCGTGGGATACGCAGTATTTT CASSFSGGPWDTQYF
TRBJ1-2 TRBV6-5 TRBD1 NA TGTGCCAGCAGCCGACTGGGACAGGGGGGAGGCTACACCTTC CASSRLGQGGGYTF
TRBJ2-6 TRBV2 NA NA TGTGCCAGCAGCCCTCGGGGTTTCGTAGTCCCTGGGGCCAACGTCCTGACTTTC CASSPRGFVVPGANVLTF
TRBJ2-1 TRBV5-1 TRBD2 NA TGCGCCAGCAGCTTGGAACTAGCGGCCTACAATGAGCAGTTCTTC CASSLELAAYNEQFF
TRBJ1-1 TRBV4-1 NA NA TGCGCCAGCAGCCAAGATCGGGTGAACACTGAAGCTTTCTTT CASSQDRVNTEAFF
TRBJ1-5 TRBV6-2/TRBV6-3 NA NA TGTGCCAGCAGCCCTCCCCCAATTCAGCCCCAGCATTTT CASSPPPIQPQHF
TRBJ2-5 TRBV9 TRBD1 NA TGTGCCAGCAGCGACGGGACCGGGACAGGGGGGATGACCCAGTACTTC CASSDGTGTGGMTQYF
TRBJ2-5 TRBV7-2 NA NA TGTGCCAGCAGCCTCGTTGGCCTGTACCAAGAGACCCAGTACTTC CASSLVGLYQETQYF
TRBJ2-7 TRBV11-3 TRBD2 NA TGTGCCAGCAGCTTAGGGGAGACTAGCTACGGCGAGCAGTACTTC CASSLGETSYGEQYF
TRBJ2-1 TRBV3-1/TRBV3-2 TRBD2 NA TGTGCCAGCAGTAAAATAGCGGGAGAGCACAATGAGCAGTTCTTC CASSKIAGEHNEQFF
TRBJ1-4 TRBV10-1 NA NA TGCGCCAGCAGTCGGGAAGGAGGTGAAAAACTGTTTTTT CASSREGGEKLFF
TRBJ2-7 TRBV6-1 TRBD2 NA TGTGCCAGCAGTGACGTAGCGGGAGGGTTAGACGAGCAGTACTTC CASSDVAGGLDEQYF
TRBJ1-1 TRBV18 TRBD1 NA TGTGCCAGCTCACCGGACCGCACAGGGGAAAGGGCTTTCTTT CASSPDRTGERAFF
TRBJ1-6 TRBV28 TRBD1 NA TGTGCCAGCAGGGGACAGGAGCATTCACCCCTCCACTTT CASRGQEHSPLHF